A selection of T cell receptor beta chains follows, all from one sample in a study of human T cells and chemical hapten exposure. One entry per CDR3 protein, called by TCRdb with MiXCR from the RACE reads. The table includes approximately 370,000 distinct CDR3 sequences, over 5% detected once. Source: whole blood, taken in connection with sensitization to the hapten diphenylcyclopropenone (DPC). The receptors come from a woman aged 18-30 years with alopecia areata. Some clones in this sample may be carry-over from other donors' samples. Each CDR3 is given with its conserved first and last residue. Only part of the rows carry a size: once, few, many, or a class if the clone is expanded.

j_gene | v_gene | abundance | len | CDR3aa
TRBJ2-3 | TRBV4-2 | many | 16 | CASSRSSSGVADTQYF
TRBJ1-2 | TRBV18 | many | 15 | CASSPTGQTNYGYTF
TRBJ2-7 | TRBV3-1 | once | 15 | CASSQGSFGVYEQYF
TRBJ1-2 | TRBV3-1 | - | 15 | CASSQDTMGGYGYTF
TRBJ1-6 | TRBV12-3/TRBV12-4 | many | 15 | CASSPGSLNNSPLHF
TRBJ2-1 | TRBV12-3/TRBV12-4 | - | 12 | CASRDSGGVPFF
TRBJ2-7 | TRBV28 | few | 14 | CASSLLTGLREQYF
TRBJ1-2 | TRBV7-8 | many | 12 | CASSFSSYGYTF
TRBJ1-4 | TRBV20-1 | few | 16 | CSARDLIRGGDEKLFF
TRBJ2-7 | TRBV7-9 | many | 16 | CASSPGYPSGAHEQYF
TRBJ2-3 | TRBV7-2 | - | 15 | CASSLEGTGSDTQYF
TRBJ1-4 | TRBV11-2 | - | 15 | CASSSPEGFAEKLFF
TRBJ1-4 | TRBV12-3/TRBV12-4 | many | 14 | CASSGTGGREKLFF
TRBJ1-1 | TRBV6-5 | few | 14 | CASSSTGGATEAFF
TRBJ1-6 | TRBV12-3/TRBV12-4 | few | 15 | CASSLRGGQNSPLHF
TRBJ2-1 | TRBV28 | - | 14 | CASSTGTGGHEQFF
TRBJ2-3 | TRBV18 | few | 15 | CASSPATGVKDTQYF
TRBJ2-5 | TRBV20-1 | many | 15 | CSARDGLPSQETQYF
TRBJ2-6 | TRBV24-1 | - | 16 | CATSPTGNPGANVLTF
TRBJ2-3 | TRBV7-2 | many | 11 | CASSSSDTQYF
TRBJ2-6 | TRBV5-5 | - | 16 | CASSRIQGSGANVLTF
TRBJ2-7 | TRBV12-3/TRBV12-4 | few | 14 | CASSSRDNSYEQYF
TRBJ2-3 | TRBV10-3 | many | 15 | CAISDTEVMGSTQYF
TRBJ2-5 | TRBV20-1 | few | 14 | CSATHGNEGETQYF
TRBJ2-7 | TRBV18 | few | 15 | CASSPGTDISYEQYF
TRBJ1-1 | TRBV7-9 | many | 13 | CASSRNMNTEAFF
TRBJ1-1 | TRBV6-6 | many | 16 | CASSPPQGIGNTEAFF